A single sample is the source of the 32 T cell receptor beta chains below, sequenced in a study of CD8+CD57+ T cells in acquired aplastic anemia. Genomic DNA served as template for TCR beta VDJ and CDR3 profiling. Using its own MiXCR run on the reads, TCRdb lists one record per CDR3 protein. The table shows 200,000 or so distinct CDR3 sequences, with over 60% occurring only once. Sequencing was done on a sample of sorted CD4+, CD8+, or CD8+CD57+ T cells (not recorded which) from PBMCs. The receptors were gathered from a human donor with severe aplastic anemia or a healthy control (not recorded which).

The V call is TRBV10-3, the J call TRBJ1-1; D uncertain. The CDR3 consists of 15 residues. Germline V gene data show CDR1 as ENHRY and CDR2 as SYGVKD. The ends were cut back, 5 bases at V and 0 bases at J, with 13 bases in the middle. The CDR3, as DNA: TGTGCCATCAGTCGGTACGGCAACATGAACACTGAAGCTTTCTTT. Translating gives CAISRYGNMNTEAFF.

This clonotype was counted between two and nine times. This chain uses TRBV7-8 with TRBJ1-6, with 9 bases fitting TRBD1. The CDR3 is made up of 15 amino acids. CDR1 and CDR2 (germline): SGHVS, FQNEAQ. Trimming cost V 0 bases and J 8 bases; bases outside gene matches: 2. The CDR3: CASSLARTGDSPLHF. The CDR3 DNA sequence: TGTGCCAGCAGCTTAGCCCGGACAGGGGATTCACCCCTCCACTTT.

The gene calls are TRBV7-9 and TRBJ2-5; possibly TRBD1 for D (7 bases). The ends were cut back, 3 bases at V and 5 bases at J, with 13 bases in the middle. The CDR3 spans 14 residues. Germline lookup yields CDR1 SEHNR and CDR2 FQNEAQ (reference sequence). DNA of the CDR3: TGTGCCAGCAGCTTTCGGACAGGAGGGGAGACCCAGTACTTC. Translated, it gives CASSFRTGGETQYF. The full variable domain, rest sourced from reference TRBV7-9 and TRBJ2-5, is DTGVSQNPRHKITKRGQNVTFRCDPISEHNRLYWYRQTLGQGPEFLTYFQNEAQLEKSRLLSDRFSAERPKGSFSTLEIQRTEQGDSAMYLCASSFRTGGETQYFGPGTRLLVL.

The chain's CDR3 is CASSLDSVTGNTIYF. The CDR3 DNA reads TGCGCCAGCAGCTTGGATTCGGTAACTGGAAACACCATATATTTT. This sequence joins TRBV5-1 and TRBJ1-3; no clear D gene. The CDR3 has 15 residues. V dropped 0 bases and J dropped 2 bases, with 9 bases sitting between them. CDR1 and CDR2 from the germline V gene are SGHRS and YFSETQ.

There are many counts of this clonotype. The chain recombines TRBV2 with TRBJ2-4; 9 nucleotides match TRBD2. Per germline, CDR1 SNHLY and CDR2 FYNNEI. Trimming at V came to 2 bases and at J to 3 bases, leaving 5 bases not matched to a gene. The CDR3 covers 16 residues. The CDR3 DNA reads as TGTGCCAGCAGTGAAATTAGCGGGGGAGTCAAAAACATTCAGTACTTC. This sequence encodes CASSEISGGVKNIQYF.

This chain connects TRBV12-5 to TRBJ1-6; 7 bases align to TRBD1. This CDR3 spans 15 amino acids. CDR1 is LGHNT and CDR2 is FRNRAP in the germline V gene. This chain's CDR3 is CASSLGQVWGSPLHF. The CDR3 DNA sequence: TGTGCCAGCAGTTTAGGACAGGTCTGGGGTTCACCCCTCCACTTT.

In nucleotides, the CDR3 is TGTGCCACACCGGGGGCTAGCGGGAGTTCCGTCAATAACGAGCAGTACTTC. Protein sequence: CATPGASGSSVNNEQYF. V and J are TRBV7-9 and TRBJ2-7; TRBD2 matches 10 bases. This CDR3 is 17 amino acids long. Trimming took 10 bases from V and 5 from J; bases not matched to a gene: 20. CDR1 and CDR2 from the germline V gene are SEHNR and FQNEAQ (reference sequence).

The rearrangement links TRBV2 to TRBJ1-5, with D unresolved. Germline CDR1 is SNHLY and CDR2 is FYNNEI. CDR3 length: 11 amino acids. V lost 1 base, J lost 9 bases, and 4 bases lay in between. The CDR3 here is CASSEEGPQHF. DNA for the CDR3: TGTGCCAGCAGTGAAGAAGGGCCCCAGCATTTT.

The chain uses TRBV12-3 or TRBV12-4 and TRBJ2-3; D is perhaps TRBD2 (5 bases). V dropped 4 bases and J dropped 6 bases, with 17 bases sitting between them. This CDR3 comprises 15 residues. CDR3: CASSSRVPGGDTQYF. CDR3 nucleotides: TGTGCCAGCAGTTCCCGAGTTCCAGGCGGGGATACGCAGTATTTT.

The chain recombines TRBV2 with TRBJ1-2; D is possibly TRBD1 (5 bases). Trimming took 6 bases from V and 0 from J, leaving 17 bases between them. CDR3 length: 16 amino acids. The germline V gene has CDR1 SNHLY and CDR2 FYNNEI. The CDR3 reads CASSQMTVSTNYGYTF. In nucleotides, the CDR3 is TGTGCCAGCAGCCAAATGACAGTAAGCACTAACTATGGCTACACCTTC.

V gene TRBV24-1 combines with J gene TRBJ2-7; the match to TRBD2 covers 7 bases. The CDR3 has 14 residues. Germline trimming cut 4 bases from V and 0 bases from J; bases unmatched to any gene: 2. The germline V gene encodes CDR1 KGHDR and CDR2 SFDVKD. CDR3 region: CATSEAGNSYEQYF. CDR3 coding DNA: TGTGCCACCAGTGAAGCGGGGAACTCCTACGAGCAGTACTTC.

This CDR3 reads CASSDAGQGLGETQYF. DNA for the CDR3: TGTGCCAGCAGTGACGCGGGACAGGGGTTAGGGGAGACCCAGTACTTC. The J gene is TRBJ2-5, the V gene TRBV25-1; 10 positions match TRBD1. Per germline, CDR1 MGHDK and CDR2 SYGVNS. This CDR3 is 16 amino acids long. V was pared by 3 bases and J by 5 bases, with 9 bases of the junction left unmatched.

CDR3 coding DNA: TGTGCCAGTCAGGTCAGCACCTATGGCTACACCTTC. Amino acids: CASQVSTYGYTF. The J gene is TRBJ1-2, the V gene TRBV19; D unclear. V was pared by 8 bases and J by 4 bases, with 11 bases between. CDR1 LNHDA and CDR2 SQIVND come from the germline V gene (reference sequence). CDR3 length: 12 residues.

The J gene is TRBJ1-2, the V gene TRBV12-3 or TRBV12-4, with 8 bases that match TRBD1. The CDR3 runs to 13 residues. The CDR3 nucleotides are TGTGCTAGTGGTTTAAGGACAGGGAATGGCTACACCTTC. It specifies CASGLRTGNGYTF.

This CDR3 reads CASMGQGGGYTF. CDR3 sequence (DNA): TGTGCCAGCATGGGGCAGGGAGGGGGCTACACCTTC. The chain has TRBV2 and TRBJ1-2; tentatively, D is TRBD1 (5 bases). V gave up 7 bases and J gave up 8 bases, with 14 bases separating them. The germline V gene encodes CDR1 SNHLY and CDR2 FYNNEI. CDR3 length: 12 residues.

The chain recombines TRBV27 with TRBJ1-5, with D unclear. The CDR3 is 14 residues long. From germline, CDR1 is MNHEY and CDR2 SMNVEV (reference sequence). V lost 3 bases, J lost 5 bases, and 11 bases lay in between. CDR3 coding DNA: TGTGCCAGCAGTTTGGGGAGGGATCATCAGCCCCAGCATTTT. Its translation: CASSLGRDHQPQHF.

This chain connects TRBV7-8 to TRBJ1-1, with TRBD1 identical over 8 bases. V lost 4 bases, J lost 5 bases, and 9 bases stayed unmatched. The CDR3 length is 15 residues. Germline CDR1 SGHVS, CDR2 FQNEAQ. The DNA for the CDR3 is TGTGCCAGCAGCTCAGACCGGGACAGGAAGACTGAAGCTTTCTTT. It translates to CASSSDRDRKTEAFF.

This chain connects TRBV2 to TRBJ2-7; 7 nucleotides line up with TRBD1. The CDR3 length is 12 residues. V lost 10 bases and J lost 0; bases outside the gene matches: 3. Per germline, CDR1 SNHLY and CDR2 FYNNEI. The CDR3 DNA sequence: TGTGCCATCGACAGGGACTCCTACGAGCAGTACTTC. Amino acid sequence: CAIDRDSYEQYF.

In this sample, this clonotype turned up many times. This chain connects TRBV27 to TRBJ1-2, with D uncertain. The germline V and J ends were trimmed by 6 bases and 8 bases, with 13 bases remaining between them. Germline assignment: CDR1 MNHEY and CDR2 SMNVEV (reference sequence). CDR3 length: 12 amino acids. The CDR3 loop reads CASRLHSGGYTF. In DNA form, the CDR3 reads TGTGCCAGCAGATTACACTCGGGCGGCTACACCTTC.

This chain uses TRBV7-6 with TRBJ2-1; no clear D. The V end lost 1 base, the J end lost 0 bases, and 7 bases lay between the germline ends. This CDR3 comprises 15 residues. Germline V gene lookup returns CDR1 SGHVS and CDR2 FNYEAQ. The CDR3 DNA follows: TGTGCCAGCAGCTTAGAAGTCCGCTCCTACAATGAGCAGTTCTTC. Translated: CASSLEVRSYNEQFF. Using reference TRBV7-6 and TRBJ2-1 for the parts outside the CDR3, the full variable domain is GAGVSQSPRYKVTKRGQDVALRCDPISGHVSLYWYRQALGQGPEFLTYFNYEAQQDKSGLPNDRFSAERPEGSISTLTIQRTEQRDSAMYRCASSLEVRSYNEQFFGPGTRLTVL.

This clonotype was detected once. CDR3: CASSLDGYQPQHF. The CDR3 bases are TGTGCCAGCAGTTTGGATGGATACCAGCCCCAGCATTTT. V and J are TRBV12-3 or TRBV12-4 and TRBJ1-5; D is uncertain. This CDR3 has 13 residues. Trimming removed 3 bases at V and 7 bases at J, with 10 bases between.

Note on this clonotype: With a much larger clone just one base away, this may be a read error. This rearrangement joins TRBV12-3 or TRBV12-4 to TRBJ1-5; D not resolved. The CDR3 totals 15 residues. DNA of the CDR3: TGTGCCAGCAGTTCCTCGGAGAATAGCAAACAGCCCCAGCATTTT. This translates into CASSSSENSKQPQHF.

A remark on this clonotype: A much bigger clone sits one base away, suggesting this may be a read error. J is TRBJ2-3 and V is TRBV6-5; TRBD2 aligns across 7 bases. The CDR3 contains 15 residues. Germline V lookup: CDR1 MNHEY, CDR2 SVGAGI. The CDR3 coding sequence is TGTGCCAGCAGTTACTCCGGGACTAACACAGATACGCAGTGTTTT. Its protein is CASSYSGTNTDTQCF.

Only a few counts were recorded for this clonotype. The chain carries TRBV5-1 and TRBJ2-7; a possible D gene is TRBD1 (6 bases). The CDR3 covers 13 residues. Germline assignment: CDR1 SGHRS and CDR2 YFSETQ. Trimming left V 2 bases short and J 4 bases short, with 10 bases between. In DNA, the CDR3 is TGCGCCAGCAGCTTCGATACAGGGTACGAGCAGTACTTC. Translating it yields CASSFDTGYEQYF.

Concerning this clonotype itself: The junction departs from the called germline gene at one end, perhaps through a read error. The chain links TRBV20-1 to TRBJ1-2, with TRBD1 identical over 10 bases. The CDR3 contains 14 residues. Germline loops: CDR1 DFQATT, CDR2 SNEGSKA (reference sequence). The CDR3 spells CSVQPMTGGYGYTF. Written as DNA, the CDR3 is TGCAGTGTTCAACCGATGACAGGGGGCTATGGCTACACCTTT.

The rearrangement uses TRBV9 and TRBJ2-3, with D possibly matching TRBD2 (6 bases). Germline CDR1 reads SGDLS; CDR2 reads YYNGEE. The CDR3 is 18 residues long. V gave up 2 bases and J gave up 2 bases, with 21 bases separating them. The CDR3 reads CASSVGGVGWGNTDTQYF. CDR3 bases: TGTGCCAGCAGCGTGGGCGGGGTCGGTTGGGGAAACACAGATACGCAGTATTTT.

This chain uses TRBV7-8 with TRBJ2-7; no clear D gene. Germline V gene data show CDR1 as SGHVS and CDR2 as FQNEAQ. The germline V and J ends were trimmed by 4 bases and 7 bases, with 11 bases remaining between them. This CDR3 spans 12 amino acids. CDR3 DNA: TGTGCCAGCAGCTCGCCCCCCCAGGAGCAGTACTTC. This sequence encodes CASSSPPQEQYF.

This clonotype appeared many times. The chain uses TRBV5-4 and TRBJ2-1; possible D gene TRBD1, 6 bases. CDR1 is SGHNT and CDR2 is YYREEE in the germline V gene (reference sequence). The CDR3 loop spans 13 amino acids. Between the trimmed V and J ends, which lost 3 bases and 4 bases, there was a span of 8 bases. The CDR3 sequence is CASSSDSYNEQFF. Written as DNA, the CDR3 is TGTGCCAGCAGCTCGGACAGTTACAATGAGCAGTTCTTC.

This clonotype was seen repeatedly, ten times or more. The J gene is TRBJ2-5, the V gene TRBV5-6; 8 bases fit TRBD2. Germline loops: CDR1 SGHDT, CDR2 YYEEEE. V dropped 0 bases and J dropped 13; count of bases not matched to a gene: 5. The CDR3 is 12 amino acids. The CDR3 DNA is TGTGCCAGCAGCTTGGATAGCGGGGAAGCGTACTTC. This encodes CASSLDSGEAYF.

This rearrangement joins TRBV15 to TRBJ2-3; D is possibly TRBD2 (6 bases). The CDR3 contains 16 residues. Germline V lookup: CDR1 LNHNV, CDR2 YYDKDF (reference sequence). V was clipped by 0 bases and J by 11 bases, with 21 bases between them. The CDR3 bases are TGTGCCACCAGCAGAGATGGGGACTTGGGTTACAATGAGCAGTATTTT. It encodes CATSRDGDLGYNEQYF.

This chain links TRBV20-1 with TRBJ2-1; TRBD2 might be the D (5 bases). CDR3 length equals 14 residues. Per germline, CDR1 DFQATT and CDR2 SNEGSKA (reference sequence). V shed 6 bases and J shed 0 bases, with 12 bases lying between them. The CDR3 loop is CSARPLGSYNEQFF. DNA for the CDR3: TGCAGTGCGAGACCACTAGGCTCCTACAATGAGCAGTTCTTC.

The genes are TRBV29-1 and TRBJ2-7; 7 bases align to TRBD2. V was clipped by 5 bases and J by 1 base; unmatched bases: 8. Germline CDR1 reads SQVTM; CDR2 reads ANQGSEA. The CDR3 is 14 residues long. The CDR3, as DNA: TGCAGCGTTTCGGCTAGCGGATTTTCCTACGAGCAGTACTTC. It is translated as CSVSASGFSYEQYF.